The rows below give T cell receptor beta chains drawn from one sample of a study of T cell repertoires in cytomegalovirus infection. TCRdb itself ran the reads through MiXCR, one entry per CDR3 protein. The sample includes hundreds of thousands of distinct CDR3 sequences, around 24% of them seen just once. Sequencing input: CD8+ T cells from PBMCs. All receptors come from a human donor in good health (CMV status not recorded). Some clones in this sample may be carry-over from other donors' samples. Both conserved end residues are part of each CDR3. Each record gives: V gene, J gene, D gene, clone size, CDR3 DNA, CDR3 protein. The D gene is left open where the match is weak. Size values are once, few and many counts, or a class for expanded clones, and some rows have none.

>TRBV7-9|TRBJ2-5|NA|many
TGTGCCAGCAGCCGGACGGGCCAAGAGACCCAGTACTTC
CASSRTGQETQYF
>TRBV6-6|TRBJ2-3|TRBD2|few
TGTGCCAGCAGTTACTCACTAGCGGGTATCACAGATACGCAGTATTTT
CASSYSLAGITDTQYF
>TRBV7-6|TRBJ2-7|NA|many
TGTGCCAGCAGCTCCCAGTCCGGCTGGGTCCACGAGCAGTACTTC
CASSSQSGWVHEQYF
>TRBV7-2|TRBJ2-2|NA|many
TGTGCCAGCAGCCCCCGTTACGGGGAGCTGTTTTTT
CASSPRYGELFF
>TRBV5-6|TRBJ2-7|TRBD2|NA
TGTGCCAGCAACCTAGAGGGGCAGCGGGGGGACCCCTCCTACGAGCAGTACTTC
CASNLEGQRGDPSYEQYF
>TRBV7-9|TRBJ2-3|TRBD2|few
TGTGCCAGCAGCTTAGCGTGGGCGGGGGGGCCTGAGGAGCCAGATACGCAGTATTTT
CASSLAWAGGPEEPDTQYF
>TRBV7-2|TRBJ2-5|NA|NA
TGTGCCAGCAGCTTAGAGCGGCAGACCCAAGAGACCCAGTACTTC
CASSLERQTQETQYF
>TRBV7-9|TRBJ1-2|NA|many
TGTGCCAGCAGCCCTTTGACAGGCCACTATGGCTACACCTTC
CASSPLTGHYGYTF
>TRBV4-3|TRBJ1-5|TRBD1|many
TGCGCCAGCAGCCATGGACAGGGGGAACAGCCCCAGCATTTT
CASSHGQGEQPQHF
>TRBV18|TRBJ2-1|NA|NA
TGTGCCAGCTCACCGGGGGGCGGGACCTCCTACAATGAGCAGTTCTTC
CASSPGGGTSYNEQFF
>TRBV20-1|TRBJ2-1|TRBD2|NA
TGCAGTGCTAGAGGGGAGGGACGGCCAAGGGGCAATGAGCAGTTCTTC
CSARGEGRPRGNEQFF
>TRBV28|TRBJ1-5|NA|NA
TGTGCCAGCAGCCCCGACGGGGGCGCCCGGCAGCCCCAGCATTTT
CASSPDGGARQPQHF
>TRBV4-2|TRBJ1-1|NA|once
TGTGCCAGCAGCCACAGTTTGTGGGGATTGAACACTGAAGCTTTCTTT
CASSHSLWGLNTEAFF
>TRBV4-1|TRBJ2-7|NA|few
TGCGCCAGCAGCCAAGGTTCGGGACGGGCGTCCTACGAGCAGTACTTC
CASSQGSGRASYEQYF
>TRBV2|TRBJ1-2|TRBD1|NA
TGTGCCAGCAGTGATAACCACAGGGGAGGAAGCTACACCTTC
CASSDNHRGGSYTF